One T cell receptor beta chain is described in this entry. The sample originates from a study of cytomegalovirus exposure and HLA in healthy donors. The CDR3 has 14 residues. The J segment lost 3 bases and the V segment lost 1 base, leaving 2 bases of the junction unmatched. Per germline, CDR1 SGHDT and CDR2 YYEEEE. Assay: immunoSEQ multiplex PCR; the TCRdb copy retains only in-frame clones and omits some. Found here are about 65,000 clones, approximately 93% of them singletons; the top ten hold about 4.5%. V gene TRBV5-6 combines with J gene TRBJ2-7; 9 bases align to TRBD2. The sample taken for sequencing was PBMCs. This sequence originates from a man younger than 35 in good health and CMV-seropositive. CDR3 DNA sequence: TGTGCCAGCAGCTTGCTAGCGGGGCACTACGAGCAGTACTTC. Protein sequence: CASSLLAGHYEQYF.